This passage covers 32 T cell receptor beta chains from one sample sequenced in a study of T cells in Graves' hyperthyroidism and ophthalmopathy. Authors of the study amplified TCR beta CDR3 regions from RNA transcripts. The study used the HTBI primer set for a first-round RT-PCR of the TCR CDR3. TCRdb reanalysed the multiplex PCR reads using MiXCR and keeps one entry per CDR3 protein. The table records about 360,000 distinct CDR3 sequences, 13% of them present only once. The source material was blood. Every receptor here comes from a young woman with Graves' hyperthyroidism.

The table lists this clonotype with a few counts. This chain connects TRBV9 to TRBJ1-5, with 7 nucleotides matching TRBD1. CDR1 is SGDLS and CDR2 is YYNGEE in the germline V gene. The CDR3 is 14 residues long. Germline trimming cut 3 bases from V and 3 bases from J; bases unmatched to any gene: 3. The CDR3, as DNA: TGTGCCAGCAGCGCGACAGGGCCCAATCAGCCCCAGCATTTT. This encodes CASSATGPNQPQHF.

This clonotype was detected only a few times. V usage is TRBV3-1 and J usage is TRBJ1-6; 7 bases are shared with TRBD1. The CDR3 sequence is 13 residues long. V shed 4 bases and J 13 bases; nucleotides not matched to a gene: 7. Germline V lookup: CDR1 LGHDT, CDR2 YNNKEL (reference sequence). CDR3 DNA sequence: TGTGCCAGCAGCCCAGGGGGTCGGGTTCCCCTCCACTTT. Translated, it gives CASSPGGRVPLHF.

This clonotype has at least ten counts. The chain recombines TRBV2 with TRBJ2-7; TRBD1 agrees at 9 bases. The V and J ends lost 6 bases and 2 bases, in that order; junction bases with no gene match: 5. Per the germline V gene, CDR1 is SNHLY and CDR2 is FYNNEI. This CDR3 is built from 14 residues. The CDR3 loop reads CASRPQGAAYEQYF. CDR3 coding DNA: TGTGCCAGCAGGCCACAGGGGGCCGCCTACGAGCAGTACTTC. Based on the CDR3 plus reference TRBV2 and TRBJ2-7, the full variable domain is EPEVTQTPSHQVTQMGQEVILRCVPISNHLYFYWYRQILGQKVEFLVSFYNNEISEKSEIFDDQFSVERPDGSNFTLKIRSTKLEDSAMYFCASRPQGAAYEQYFGPGTRLTVT.

The CDR3 loop reads CASSPAGLAGADTQYF. CDR3 nucleotides: TGTGCCAGCAGCCCCGCGGGACTAGCGGGAGCAGATACGCAGTATTTT. V gene TRBV5-6 combines with J gene TRBJ2-3, with 14 bases identical to TRBD2. This CDR3 is 16 amino acids long. Trimming at V came to 4 bases and at J to 4 bases, leaving 5 bases not matched to a gene. Germline CDR1 SGHDT, CDR2 YYEEEE.

This clonotype was detected ten times or more. CDR3 amino acids: CASSLVIHSLADQETQYF. The CDR3 region has the DNA TGTGCCAGCAGCTTAGTAATTCATAGCCTAGCGGACCAAGAGACCCAGTACTTC. The gene calls are TRBV11-2 and TRBJ2-5, with 7 bases matching TRBD2. Trimming took 1 base from V and 0 from J; bases not matched to a gene: 11. Germline-derived CDR1 and CDR2 are SGHAT and FQNNGV. This CDR3 comprises 18 residues.

The chain has TRBV19 and TRBJ2-1; TRBD1 agrees at 10 bases. Trimming cost V 1 base and J 4 bases; bases outside gene matches: 19. Looked up from germline, CDR1 is LNHDA and CDR2 is SQIVND (reference sequence). The CDR3 is made up of 21 amino acids. CDR3: CASSIGGPGQGWVAGYNEQFF. The CDR3 coding sequence is TGTGCCAGTAGTATAGGGGGGCCGGGACAGGGGTGGGTGGCGGGGTACAATGAGCAGTTCTTC.

This clonotype was seen only a few times. The chain joins TRBV7-3 to TRBJ2-7, with D maybe TRBD1 (6 bases). Deletions cut 0 bases from V and 2 bases from J, with 17 bases between. Germline CDR1 is SGHTA and CDR2 is FQGTGA. The CDR3 extends over 17 amino acids. As DNA, the CDR3 is TGTGCCAGCAGCTTAACGGGGGCAGCATACCGAACCTACGAGCAGTACTTC. This sequence encodes CASSLTGAAYRTYEQYF.

This chain connects TRBV7-8 to TRBJ1-1, with 12 bases lining up with TRBD1. Germline trimming cut 3 bases from V and 10 bases from J; bases unmatched to any gene: 6. CDR3 length: 14 residues. Germline V lookup: CDR1 SGHVS, CDR2 FQNEAQ. The CDR3 here is CASSFPGQGASAFF. CDR3 nucleotides: TGTGCCAGCAGCTTCCCGGGACAGGGGGCATCAGCTTTCTTT.

This clonotype came up many times. V is TRBV6-1 and J is TRBJ2-4; 8 bases align to TRBD1. The CDR3 length is 16 residues. V shed 6 bases, J shed 2 bases, and the junction held 9 bases outside the gene matches. CDR1 MNHNS and CDR2 SASEGT come from the germline V gene. The CDR3 is CASSLGQARPKNIQYF. DNA for the CDR3: TGTGCCAGCAGCTTGGGACAGGCCAGACCCAAAAACATTCAGTACTTC.

The CDR3 DNA sequence: TGTGCCAGCAGTGAGATTGCAGGTGGATACACTGAAGCTTTCTTT. Amino acid sequence: CASSEIAGGYTEAFF. This chain connects TRBV6-1 to TRBJ1-1; D not certain. CDR3 length: 15 residues. In germline, CDR1 is MNHNS, CDR2 SASEGT. V dropped 3 bases and J dropped 3 bases, with 14 bases sitting between them.

The chain links TRBV19 to TRBJ1-1; 10 positions match TRBD1. This CDR3 is built from 15 residues. Trimming cost V 5 bases and J 5 bases; bases outside gene matches: 8. CDR1 LNHDA and CDR2 SQIVND come from the germline V gene (reference sequence). The CDR3, as DNA: TGTGCCAGTAGTCGCCCCGGGACAGGGGAGACTGAAGCTTTCTTT. This translates into CASSRPGTGETEAFF.

V usage is TRBV27 and J usage is TRBJ2-3; unclear D gene. The length of the CDR3 is 14 residues. Germline lookup yields CDR1 MNHEY and CDR2 SMNVEV (reference sequence). The V and J ends lost 4 bases and 2 bases respectively, with 10 bases between them. The CDR3: CASSSHTNTDTQYF. DNA of the CDR3: TGTGCCAGCAGTTCGCACACCAACACAGATACGCAGTATTTT.

At least ten counts were recorded for this clonotype. The chain uses TRBV28 and TRBJ2-2; D remains unclear. Deletions cut 5 bases from V and 1 base from J, with 5 bases between. The CDR3 has 13 residues. Germline CDR1 is MDHEN and CDR2 is SYDVKM. The CDR3 spells CASSTENTGELFF. The CDR3, as DNA: TGTGCCAGCAGTACAGAGAACACCGGGGAGCTGTTTTTT.

The chain joins TRBV12-3 or TRBV12-4 to TRBJ2-7, with no clear D. This CDR3 is 13 amino acids long. With 5 bases removed from V and 2 bases from J, the gap between germline ends came to 10 bases. CDR3 in amino acids: CASSPRSTYEQYF. DNA for the CDR3: TGTGCCAGCAGTCCCAGGTCAACCTACGAGCAGTACTTC.

Many counts were recorded for this clonotype. The rearrangement uses TRBV6-1 and TRBJ1-1, with TRBD1 identical over 7 bases. This CDR3 has 16 residues. Germline CDR1 is MNHNS and CDR2 is SASEGT. V gave up 5 bases and J gave up 5 bases; unmatched junction bases: 14. CDR3 in amino acids: CASSPRQGSVGTEAFF. The CDR3 bases are TGTGCCAGCAGTCCGAGACAGGGAAGTGTTGGGACTGAAGCTTTCTTT.

V gene TRBV27 combines with J gene TRBJ1-2, with 7 bases aligning to TRBD1. Germline V gene lookup returns CDR1 MNHEY and CDR2 SMNVEV (reference sequence). This CDR3 region has 14 residues. With 7 bases clipped from V and 2 bases from J, the junction kept 7 bases outside the gene matches. CDR3 DNA: TGTGCCAGCACCCCGGGACAGAGAAACTATGGCTACACCTTC. This sequence encodes CASTPGQRNYGYTF.

Ten or more counts support this clonotype. V usage is TRBV2 and J usage is TRBJ2-2; D is unresolved. The CDR3 spans 11 residues. Germline assignment: CDR1 SNHLY and CDR2 FYNNEI. Trimming stripped 6 bases from V and 4 bases from J, with 3 bases between. The CDR3 bases are TGTGCCAGCAGGATCACCGGGGAGCTGTTTTTT. It translates to CASRITGELFF.

This clonotype has a count of ten or more. V gene TRBV27 combines with J gene TRBJ2-1; 7 nucleotides agree with TRBD2. The CDR3 has 14 residues. The J segment lost 3 bases and the V segment lost 7 bases, leaving 6 bases of the junction unmatched. The germline CDR1 and CDR2 sequences are MNHEY and SMNVEV (reference sequence). The CDR3, as DNA: TGTGCCAGCACCCAAGCGGGACTCTACAATGAGCAGTTCTTC. Translated, it gives CASTQAGLYNEQFF.

This clonotype was seen more than once but under ten times. V and J are TRBV6-1 and TRBJ1-1; TRBD1 aligns across 8 bases. J gave up 8 bases and V 6 bases, and 2 bases lay outside the gene matches. There are 11 residues in the CDR3. In germline, CDR1 is MNHNS, CDR2 SASEGT. The CDR3 region has the DNA TGTGCCAGCAGACAGGGGGGGGAAGCTTTCTTT. It is translated as CASRQGGEAFF.

This clonotype was seen repeatedly, ten times or more. This chain joins TRBV7-3 and TRBJ1-2; D is ambiguous. Germline CDR1 is SGHTA and CDR2 is FQGTGA. The CDR3 has 13 residues. Trimming stripped 4 bases from V and 4 bases from J, with 10 bases between. The CDR3 protein is CASSSDGLYGYTF. In DNA, the CDR3 is TGTGCCAGCAGCTCGGACGGACTCTATGGCTACACCTTC.

This clonotype was picked up a small number of times. The V call is TRBV19, the J call TRBJ1-5, with 7 bases lining up with TRBD1. V was pared by 1 base and J by 7 bases, with 10 bases of the junction left unmatched. The germline V gene encodes CDR1 LNHDA and CDR2 SQIVND (reference sequence). CDR3 length: 16 residues. The CDR3 spells CASSIVPSGGNQPQHF. Here the CDR3 DNA reads TGTGCCAGTAGTATAGTCCCTTCAGGGGGTAACCAGCCCCAGCATTTT.

This clonotype was recorded at least ten times. CDR3 nucleotide sequence: TGTGCCAGCAGCCCCGGAAGGGAGGCCCACACTGAAGCTTTCTTT. Encoded protein: CASSPGREAHTEAFF. The rearrangement uses TRBV7-8 and TRBJ1-1; no clear D. V shed 5 bases and J shed 3 bases, with 16 bases lying between them. The CDR3 is 15 amino acids. Germline CDR1 is SGHVS and CDR2 is FQNEAQ.

This clonotype was found many times. This chain links TRBV20-1 with TRBJ2-3; 15 bases are a match to TRBD2. CDR3 size: 17 residues. Germline lookup yields CDR1 DFQATT and CDR2 SNEGSKA (reference sequence). J was trimmed by 0 bases and V by 4 bases; bases with no gene match: 5. Here the CDR3 reads CSAKGTSGGYSTDTQYF. CDR3 in DNA: TGCAGTGCTAAAGGGACTAGCGGGGGGTACAGCACAGATACGCAGTATTTT.

This clonotype was counted only a few times. The J gene is TRBJ2-3, the V gene TRBV24-1, with 7 bases identical to TRBD2. Germline assignment: CDR1 KGHDR and CDR2 SFDVKD. V lost 5 bases and J lost 5; bases outside the gene matches: 6. This CDR3 comprises 14 residues. The CDR3 is CATSGGGEGDTQYF. CDR3 bases: TGTGCCACCAGTGGTGGCGGGGAGGGAGATACGCAGTATTTT.

This clonotype was recorded many times. CDR3 protein: CSASGWNTEAFF. CDR3 nucleotides: TGCAGTGCTAGCGGCTGGAACACTGAAGCTTTCTTT. The rearrangement links TRBV20-1 to TRBJ1-1; D gene ambiguous. Deletions cut 3 bases from V and 1 base from J, with 6 bases between. The CDR3 contains 12 residues. The germline gives CDR1 DFQATT, CDR2 SNEGSKA (reference sequence).

The table lists this clonotype with many counts. The chain is built from TRBV30 and TRBJ1-2, with D unclear. With 0 bases removed from V and 4 bases from J, the gap between germline ends came to 15 bases. This CDR3 has 15 amino acids. Germline V CDR1 and CDR2: GTSNPN, SVGIG (reference sequence). DNA for the CDR3: TGTGCCTGGAGTGTGTTATCGGGCGATCTCTATGGCTACACCTTC. Amino acid sequence: CAWSVLSGDLYGYTF.

This clonotype has ten or more counts. The chain has TRBV7-2 and TRBJ1-2; D is unclear. CDR3 size: 15 residues. V was cut by 3 bases and J by 0 bases, with 11 bases left in between. Per the germline V gene, CDR1 is SGHTA and CDR2 is FQGNSA. CDR3 in amino acids: CASSFDFGTNYGYTF. CDR3 coding DNA: TGTGCCAGCAGCTTCGACTTCGGGACTAACTATGGCTACACCTTC.

In nucleotides, the CDR3 is TGTGCCAGCAGTGGTTGGGGACAGGGATCTTTTTATGGCTACACCTTC. Protein sequence: CASSGWGQGSFYGYTF. The J gene is TRBJ1-2, the V gene TRBV2; TRBD1 matches 9 bases. The CDR3 is made up of 16 amino acids. The germline gives CDR1 SNHLY, CDR2 FYNNEI. The V segment lost 4 bases and the J segment 5 bases; nucleotides outside the gene matches: 11.

J is TRBJ2-7 and V is TRBV28; perhaps D is TRBD1 or TRBD2 (5 bases each). Trimming took off 6 bases at V and 3 bases at J, with 12 bases between the two ends. This CDR3 region has 13 residues. Germline lookup yields CDR1 MDHEN and CDR2 SYDVKM. Here the CDR3 DNA reads TGTGCCAGCAGGTCCGGGACCTACTACGAGCAGTACTTC. Translation gives CASRSGTYYEQYF.

The chain has TRBV5-1 and TRBJ2-1; D possibly corresponds to TRBD2 (6 bases). The CDR3 is 16 residues long. The germline V and J ends were trimmed by 4 bases and 2 bases, with 16 bases remaining between them. Germline-derived CDR1 and CDR2 are SGHRS and YFSETQ. This chain's CDR3 is CASSRGTPEAYNEQFF. The CDR3 DNA is TGCGCCAGCAGCCGAGGGACTCCCGAGGCCTACAATGAGCAGTTCTTC.

This clonotype came up many times. This sequence joins TRBV5-1 and TRBJ1-1, with TRBD1 identical over 8 bases. CDR3 length: 14 amino acids. V trimming: 3 bases; J trimming: 3 bases; junction bases outside the gene matches: 4. Germline V CDR1 and CDR2: SGHRS, YFSETQ. The CDR3 region has the DNA TGCGCCAGCAGCTACAGGGGGAGCTACACTGAAGCTTTCTTT. This translates into CASSYRGSYTEAFF.

This clonotype was observed a few times. This chain uses TRBV5-1 with TRBJ2-1; 7 bases match TRBD1. The CDR3 is 14 residues long. Germline CDR1 SGHRS, CDR2 YFSETQ. V was pared by 0 bases and J by 9 bases, with 6 bases of the junction left unmatched. In DNA, the CDR3 is TGCGCCAGCAGCTTGGGAAAGGGGGCGGGTGAGCAGTTCTTC. Its protein is CASSLGKGAGEQFF.